Following are 5 T cell receptor beta chains from one sample sequenced in a study of cytomegalovirus exposure and HLA in healthy donors (dated by TCRdb to the late 2010s). Libraries were prepared through the immunoSEQ multiplex PCR assay. The multiplex PCR relied on a mix of 60 forward primers for TCR Vbeta segments and 13 reverse primers for TCR Jbeta segments. TCRdb provides this immuneACCESS table in a form limited to in-frame rearrangements. Some clones are lacking; in checked studies, under half of them reflect an unresolved V gene, and why the rest are absent is not known. This sample comprises about 120,000 clones, 81% of them detected only once. The ten top clones hold 2% to 2.5% of the sample. Sequenced sample: PBMCs. These receptors were obtained from a woman in her thirties or forties in good health and CMV-seronegative.

The V and J genes are TRBV2 and TRBJ2-5, with 9 positions matching TRBD2. The CDR3 loop spans 15 amino acids. Germline V gene lookup returns CDR1 SNHLY and CDR2 FYNNEI. Trimming took 4 bases from V and 5 from J; bases not matched to a gene: 8. The CDR3 DNA is TGTGCCAGCAGTGCAGGACTAGCGTCCACGGAGACCCAGTACTTC. Amino acid sequence: CASSAGLASTETQYF.

The rearrangement joins TRBV19 to TRBJ1-3, with 8 bases that match TRBD1. J was trimmed by 2 bases and V by 6 bases; bases with no gene match: 9. Germline V gene sequence: CDR1 LNHDA, CDR2 SQIVND (reference sequence). The CDR3 is made up of 16 amino acids. The chain's CDR3 is CASRRRQGSTGNTIYF. The CDR3 bases are TGTGCCAGTAGAAGACGACAGGGGTCTACTGGAAACACCATATATTTT. The variable domain in full, with the rest retrieved from reference TRBV19 and TRBJ1-3, is DGGITQSPKYLFRKEGQNVTLSCEQNLNHDAMYWYRQDPGQGLRLIYYSQIVNDFQKGDIAEGYSVSREKKESFPLTVTSAQKNPTAFYLCASRRRQGSTGNTIYFGEGSWLTVV.

V and J are TRBV30 and TRBJ2-1; no definite D call. The CDR3 is 11 amino acids. Germline V gene sequence: CDR1 GTSNPN, CDR2 SVGIG (reference sequence). The DNA of the CDR3 is TGTTCCCCTAGGAGTGCTCCTGAGCAGTTCTTC. This encodes CSPRSAPEQFF.

The chain employs TRBV7-9 and TRBJ2-7; D remains ambiguous. CDR3 length: 14 amino acids. The V gene lost 4 bases and the J gene lost 0 bases, with 10 bases spanning the gap. Germline V gene sequence: CDR1 SEHNR, CDR2 FQNEAQ (reference sequence). The CDR3 DNA follows: TGTGCCAGCAGCTCGGCGGTCTACTCCTACGAGCAGTACTTC. The encoded protein is CASSSAVYSYEQYF.

The CDR3 loop is CASSLALQGVSMNTIYF. Written as DNA, the CDR3 is TGTGCCAGCAGCTTAGCCCTACAGGGGGTCAGTATGAACACCATATATTTT. The chain recombines TRBV7-9 with TRBJ1-3; TRBD1 agrees at 8 bases. V was clipped by 0 bases and J by 7 bases; unmatched bases: 11. There are 17 residues in the CDR3. From germline, CDR1 is SEHNR and CDR2 FQNEAQ (reference sequence).